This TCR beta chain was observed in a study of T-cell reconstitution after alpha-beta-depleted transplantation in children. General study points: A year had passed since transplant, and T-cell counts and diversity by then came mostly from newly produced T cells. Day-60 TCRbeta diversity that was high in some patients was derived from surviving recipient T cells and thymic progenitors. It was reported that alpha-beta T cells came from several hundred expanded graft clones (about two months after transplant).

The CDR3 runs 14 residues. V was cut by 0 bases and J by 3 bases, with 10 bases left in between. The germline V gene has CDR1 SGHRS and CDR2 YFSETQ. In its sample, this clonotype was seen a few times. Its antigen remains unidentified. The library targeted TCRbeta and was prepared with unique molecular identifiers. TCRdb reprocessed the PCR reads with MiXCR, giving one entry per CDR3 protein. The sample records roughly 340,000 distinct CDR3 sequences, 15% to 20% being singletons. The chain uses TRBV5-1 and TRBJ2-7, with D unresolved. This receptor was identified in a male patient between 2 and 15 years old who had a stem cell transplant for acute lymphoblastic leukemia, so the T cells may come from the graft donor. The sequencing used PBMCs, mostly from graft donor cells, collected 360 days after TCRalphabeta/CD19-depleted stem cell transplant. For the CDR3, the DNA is TGCGCCAGCAGCTTGGACCCGGTGGGCTACGAGCAGTACTTC. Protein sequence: CASSLDPVGYEQYF.